Following are 18 T cell receptor beta chains from one sample sequenced in a study of CXCR3-negative and CXCR3-positive naive CD8 T cells. TRB cDNA was prepared as libraries by UMI-labeled 5' RACE. With the 5' RACE reads reprocessed, TCRdb shows one record per CDR3 protein and no DNA. This sample contains roughly 130,000 distinct CDR3 sequences. These receptors have no known antigen. Whole-study findings and limits: CXCR3-positive naive cells carried more hydrophobic TRB CDR3s than CXCR3-negative naive cells did.

Sequencing used naive CXCR3+ CD8+ T cells from blood. Subset of the sample: CD45RO-CCR7+CD27+CD95- naive CD8+ T cells expressing CXCR3 (TNR3+). These TCRs come from a human donor in good health. Some clones in this sample may be carry-over from other donors' samples.

The V gene is TRBV15, the J gene TRBJ2-7; the TRBD2 assignment by TCRdb is unverifiable without DNA. The CDR3 extends over 16 amino acids. Germline CDR1 LNHNV, CDR2 YYDKDF (reference sequence). The CDR3 loop reads CATSRELGSRDYEQYF.

CDR3 region: CSAPEELAGPYGTQYF. The chain uses TRBV20-1 and TRBJ2-3; TCRdb reports TRBD2, a call that lacks DNA to check it against. The CDR3 extends over 16 amino acids. Germline V gene sequence: CDR1 DFQATT, CDR2 SNEGSKA (reference sequence).

The chain links TRBV5-1 to TRBJ2-7. This CDR3 is 14 amino acids long. The germline V gene encodes CDR1 SGHRS and CDR2 YFSETQ. The CDR3 here is CASSLKQTSYEQYF.

This chain joins TRBV10-3 and TRBJ2-3; with no DNA, the TCRdb D assignment of TRBD2 cannot be verified. Per the germline V gene, CDR1 is ENHRY and CDR2 is SYGVKD. CDR3 length equals 17 residues. The CDR3 loop is CATSPPFSGGAEDTQYF.

This sequence joins TRBV25-1 and TRBJ1-3. The CDR3 totals 15 residues. CDR1 and CDR2 from the germline V gene are MGHDK and SYGVNS. The CDR3: CASSEDSSSGNTIYF.

The chain combines TRBV5-1 with TRBJ1-1. Germline V gives CDR1 SGHRS, CDR2 YFSETQ. The CDR3 spans 15 residues. Here the CDR3 reads CASSLGFTENTEAFF.

The chain carries TRBV7-6 and TRBJ2-3; as DNA is missing, the TRBD2 call by TCRdb cannot be tested. The CDR3 contains 17 residues. CDR1 SGHVS and CDR2 FNYEAQ come from the germline V gene. CDR3 sequence: CASSLSPQPFNTDTQYF.

J is TRBJ2-5 and V is TRBV2. CDR3 length equals 13 residues. Germline V gene sequence: CDR1 SNHLY, CDR2 FYNNEI. The CDR3 region is CASSLGMGETQYF.

The chain employs TRBV15 and TRBJ1-2; checking the TCRdb D call of TRBD1 is not possible without DNA. The CDR3 covers 13 residues. Per the germline V gene, CDR1 is LNHNV and CDR2 is YYDKDF (reference sequence). The CDR3 loop is CATSYATGGGYTF.

Here the CDR3 reads CASSQEGTPYEQYF. This chain joins TRBV4-1 and TRBJ2-7; TCRdb designates TRBD2, a call that cannot be tested without DNA. The germline V gene encodes CDR1 MGHRA and CDR2 YSYEKL. CDR3 length equals 14 residues.

The V and J genes are TRBV7-6 and TRBJ2-7. The CDR3 spans 13 residues. Germline V CDR1 and CDR2: SGHVS, FNYEAQ. CDR3: CASSLPHSYEQYF.

This chain connects TRBV5-1 to TRBJ2-1; absent DNA, TCRdb's TRBD2 call cannot be checked. Germline values: CDR1 SGHRS, CDR2 YFSETQ. This CDR3 comprises 13 residues. The CDR3 region is CASSQAGYNEQFF.

The J gene is TRBJ2-7, the V gene TRBV4-1; TCRdb indicates TRBD1, and absent DNA this call remains unverified. Germline CDR1 is MGHRA and CDR2 is YSYEKL. The CDR3 covers 16 residues. CDR3 region: CASSQDPGTGTYEQYF.

CDR3 sequence reads: CASRAGFQGYTF. The chain couples TRBV27 to TRBJ1-2; TCRdb returns TRBD1, unconfirmable since there is no DNA. Germline values: CDR1 MNHEY, CDR2 SMNVEV (reference sequence). The CDR3 totals 12 residues.

The chain uses TRBV7-9 and TRBJ2-7. The germline V gene has CDR1 SEHNR and CDR2 FQNEAQ (reference sequence). This CDR3 is 15 amino acids long. This CDR3 reads CASSLNAAGFYEQYF.

The chain uses TRBV27 and TRBJ1-2. There are 15 residues in the CDR3. The germline CDR1 and CDR2 sequences are MNHEY and SMNVEV (reference sequence). CDR3 protein: CASSLFGAGDYGYTF.

The V call is TRBV20-1, the J call TRBJ2-3. CDR3 length equals 14 residues. Per germline, CDR1 DFQATT and CDR2 SNEGSKA (reference sequence). The CDR3 loop reads CSARDLLSTDTQYF.

The V call is TRBV4-1, the J call TRBJ2-1; TCRdb returns TRBD1, unconfirmable since there is no DNA. The CDR3 has 13 residues. In germline, CDR1 is MGHRA, CDR2 YSYEKL. The CDR3 region is CASRAQGKDEQFF.